Shown below are 24 T cell receptor beta chains from a single sample sequenced in a study of blood T cell repertoires in COVID-19. Using immunoSEQ multiplex PCR, the repertoire was profiled, and TCRdb retains in-frame clones only, with some absent. Of 120,000 to 150,000 clones in the sample, about 80% were seen once. Input material: peripheral blood. These receptors were taken from a man aged 55 to 69 with acute or convalescent COVID-19.

The chain couples TRBV11-3 to TRBJ2-5, with 9 bases identical to TRBD2. V lost 3 bases and J lost 2; bases outside the gene matches: 4. Germline lookup yields CDR1 SGHNT and CDR2 YENEEA. CDR3 size: 15 residues. The CDR3 reads CASSLTSGSQETQYF. CDR3 DNA: TGTGCCAGCAGCTTGACTAGCGGTAGTCAAGAGACCCAGTACTTC.

This CDR3 reads CASRAGGSYNEQFF. The CDR3, as DNA: TGTGCCAGTAGGGCGGGAGGCTCTTACAATGAGCAGTTCTTC. The V and J genes are TRBV19 and TRBJ2-1, with 8 positions matching TRBD2. The length of the CDR3 is 14 residues. V lost 6 bases and J lost 4; bases outside the gene matches: 5. Germline-derived CDR1 and CDR2 are LNHDA and SQIVND (reference sequence).

The chain uses TRBV7-2 and TRBJ2-3; 9 bases match TRBD2. CDR1 and CDR2 from the germline V gene are SGHTA and FQGNSA. CDR3 length equals 12 residues. Trimming removed 4 bases from V and 9 bases from J; junction bases left unmatched: 2. The chain's CDR3 is CASSYLAGTQYF. CDR3 DNA: TGTGCCAGCAGCTACCTAGCGGGGACGCAGTATTTT.

V and J are TRBV29-1 and TRBJ2-7; tentative D call: TRBD2 (6 bases). CDR1 is SQVTM, CDR2 ANQGSEA, per germline. CDR3 length equals 12 residues. Between the trimmed V and J ends, which lost 4 bases and 7 bases, there was a span of 14 bases. In DNA, the CDR3 is TGCAGCGTTGGGGACTTCTGGAGGGAGCAGTACTTC. It encodes CSVGDFWREQYF.

This chain uses TRBV5-1 with TRBJ1-4, with D tentatively TRBD1 (6 bases). Germline loops: CDR1 SGHRS, CDR2 YFSETQ. The V and J ends lost 4 bases and 7 bases respectively, with 11 bases between them. The CDR3 has 13 amino acids. CDR3 coding DNA: TGCGCCAGCAGCCCTGGGACACTTGAAAAACTGTTTTTT. Translated: CASSPGTLEKLFF.

The chain recombines TRBV5-1 with TRBJ2-7; D perhaps matches TRBD1 (6 bases). The V end was cut by 1 base, the J end by 2 bases, with 13 bases between. CDR1 is SGHRS and CDR2 is YFSETQ in the germline V gene. The CDR3 has 15 residues. DNA for the CDR3: TGCGCCAGCAGCTTGTTCTGGGGGCAGCCCTACGAGCAGTACTTC. Protein sequence: CASSLFWGQPYEQYF.

This sequence joins TRBV11-2 and TRBJ2-5; 8 bases fit TRBD2. The CDR3 sequence is 17 residues long. V dropped 2 bases and J dropped 5; count of bases not matched to a gene: 13. Germline-derived CDR1 and CDR2 are SGHAT and FQNNGV. The CDR3 DNA reads TGTGCCAGCAGCTTAATTTCGTCGGGAGGGCGATGGGAGACCCAGTACTTC. Its translation is CASSLISSGGRWETQYF. Full variable domain (rest looked up from reference TRBV11-2 and TRBJ2-5): EAGVAQSPRYKIIEKRQSVAFWCNPISGHATLYWYQQILGQGPKLLIQFQNNGVVDDSQLPKDRFSAERLKGVDSTLKIQPAKLEDSAVYLCASSLISSGGRWETQYFGPGTRLLVL.

In its sample, this clone was seen a few times. The genes are TRBV19 and TRBJ2-5; the D gene is possibly TRBD1 (6 bases). Germline CDR1 reads LNHDA; CDR2 reads SQIVND (reference sequence). The CDR3 is 14 amino acids. Trimming removed 9 bases from V and 5 bases from J, with 19 bases in between. The CDR3 here is CARTNRDIGETQYF. The CDR3 DNA reads as TGTGCCAGGACAAACAGGGATATTGGGGAGACCCAGTACTTC.

The chain carries TRBV27 and TRBJ1-5, with TRBD1 as a possible D gene (5 bases). CDR1 is MNHEY, CDR2 SMNVEV, per germline (reference sequence). V lost 6 bases, J lost 3 bases, and 12 bases lay in between. The CDR3 extends over 14 amino acids. CDR3 sequence (DNA): TGTGCCAGCAGCCTCCGACAGAACAATCAGCCCCAGCATTTT. Amino acid sequence: CASSLRQNNQPQHF.

This clone is a singleton in its sample. The rearrangement links TRBV7-9 to TRBJ1-2, with a tentative D call TRBD1 (6 bases). The V and J ends lost 5 bases and 4 bases respectively, with 8 bases between them. Germline V gene sequence: CDR1 SEHNR, CDR2 FQNEAQ (reference sequence). The CDR3 is made up of 12 amino acids. CDR3 in DNA: TGTGCCAGCAGCCAGGACAGCTATGGCTACACCTTC. Translated, it gives CASSQDSYGYTF. The full variable domain, with the rest looked up from reference TRBV7-9 and TRBJ1-2, is DTGVSQNPRHKITKRGQNVTFRCDPISEHNRLYWYRQTLGQGPEFLTYFQNEAQLEKSRLLSDRFSAERPKGSFSTLEIQRTEQGDSAMYLCASSQDSYGYTFGSGTRLTVV.

J is TRBJ2-3 and V is TRBV5-4; 7 bases are a match to TRBD2. The germline gives CDR1 SGHNT, CDR2 YYREEE (reference sequence). V shed 2 bases, J shed 5 bases, and the junction held 5 bases outside the gene matches. The CDR3 consists of 14 residues. The DNA of the CDR3 is TGTGCCAGCAGCTTTAAAGCGGGATTAGATACGCAGTATTTT. It translates to CASSFKAGLDTQYF. The full variable domain, with the rest looked up from reference TRBV5-4 and TRBJ2-3, is ETGVTQSPTHLIKTRGQQVTLRCSSQSGHNTVSWYQQALGQGPQFIFQYYREEENGRGNFPPRFSGLQFPNYSSELNVNALELDDSALYLCASSFKAGLDTQYFGPGTRLTVL.

This clone was seen a handful of times. V usage is TRBV7-2 and J usage is TRBJ2-7, with D possibly matching TRBD2 (6 bases). The CDR3 runs to 14 residues. Per the germline V gene, CDR1 is SGHTA and CDR2 is FQGNSA. Trimming cost V 4 bases and J 0 bases, with 10 bases left between them. The CDR3 nucleotides are TGTGCCAGCAGCTGGGGACTGCCCTCCTACGAGCAGTACTTC. Amino acids: CASSWGLPSYEQYF. The complete variable domain, with remaining parts taken from reference TRBV7-2 and TRBJ2-7, reads GAGVSQSPSNKVTEKGKDVELRCDPISGHTALYWYRQSLGQGLEFLIYFQGNSAPDKSGLPSDRFSAERTGGSVSTLTIQRTQQEDSAVYLCASSWGLPSYEQYFGPGTRLTVT.

The chain couples TRBV19 to TRBJ1-4; D uncertain. CDR3 size: 15 residues. The ends were cut back, 6 bases at V and 2 bases at J, with 13 bases in the middle. CDR1 is LNHDA and CDR2 is SQIVND in the germline V gene (reference sequence). CDR3 nucleotide sequence: TGTGCCAGTAGAAACAGACCCGTGACTAATGAAAAACTGTTTTTT. Protein product: CASRNRPVTNEKLFF.

For the CDR3, the DNA is TGTGCCAGTAGTCCGGGAAATACCTACAATGAGCAGTTCTTC. This codes for CASSPGNTYNEQFF. The rearrangement uses TRBV19 and TRBJ2-1, with D possibly TRBD2 on 5 matching bases. V was shortened by 5 bases and J by 2 bases, with 10 bases between the two germline ends. The CDR3 is 14 residues long. Germline values: CDR1 LNHDA, CDR2 SQIVND (reference sequence). The full variable domain, rest sourced from reference TRBV19 and TRBJ2-1, is DGGITQSPKYLFRKEGQNVTLSCEQNLNHDAMYWYRQDPGQGLRLIYYSQIVNDFQKGDIAEGYSVSREKKESFPLTVTSAQKNPTAFYLCASSPGNTYNEQFFGPGTRLTVL.

The J gene is TRBJ1-1, the V gene TRBV7-2, with D possibly TRBD1 on 5 matching bases. The CDR3 is 13 amino acids. Trimming removed 1 base from V and 10 bases from J, with 13 bases in between. The V gene's germline CDR1 is SGHTA and CDR2 FQGNSA. In DNA, the CDR3 is TGTGCCAGCAGCTTAGAGTGGGGGGTAGTAGCTTTCTTT. Its protein is CASSLEWGVVAFF.

This chain joins TRBV6-2 or TRBV6-3 and TRBJ2-2; no firm D call. Germline V lookup: CDR1 MNHEY, CDR2 SVGEGT. Trimming pared 4 bases from V and 1 base from J, leaving 4 bases between. There are 13 residues in the CDR3. The CDR3 nucleotides read TGTGCCAGCAGTTCGAGGAACACCGGGGAGCTGTTTTTT. It codes for CASSSRNTGELFF.

The J gene is TRBJ2-7, the V gene TRBV25-1, with D possibly matching TRBD1 (6 bases). Germline V lookup: CDR1 MGHDK, CDR2 SYGVNS. Trimming took off 3 bases at V and 5 bases at J, with 11 bases between the two ends. This CDR3 has 13 amino acids. In nucleotides, the CDR3 is TGTGCCAGCAGTGACCCCAGGGGTAACGAGCAGTACTTC. Its translation: CASSDPRGNEQYF.

This sequence joins TRBV12-3 or TRBV12-4 and TRBJ1-1, with D uncertain. The CDR3 has 12 residues. V was trimmed by 3 bases and J by 3 bases, leaving 5 bases between them. CDR3 DNA sequence: TGTGCCAGCAGTTTCAGTGACACTGAAGCTTTCTTT. Its translation: CASSFSDTEAFF.

V gene TRBV7-2 combines with J gene TRBJ1-2; 11 nucleotides line up with TRBD1. This CDR3 region has 15 residues. Trimming took 4 bases from V and 8 from J; bases not matched to a gene: 9. The germline gives CDR1 SGHTA, CDR2 FQGNSA. The CDR3 here is CASSWRDRGLEGYTF. CDR3 nucleotides: TGTGCCAGCAGCTGGAGGGACAGGGGGTTAGAGGGCTACACCTTC.

The chain recombines TRBV28 with TRBJ2-7; D uncertain. The CDR3 sequence is 14 residues long. The germline V gene encodes CDR1 MDHEN and CDR2 SYDVKM. V was pared by 10 bases and J by 0 bases, with 16 bases between. The CDR3 loop is CATQQPPPSYEQYF. CDR3 nucleotide sequence: TGTGCCACCCAACAACCCCCCCCCTCCTACGAGCAGTACTTC.

A single count supports this clone. CDR3 nucleotides: TGTGCCAGCAGTTTCTCGAAGGGGGGGGGTAAAGCTCTATACTCACCCCTCCACTTT. As protein: CASSFSKGGGKALYSPLHF. This chain uses TRBV27 with TRBJ1-6, with D tentatively TRBD1 (6 bases). Trimming removed 3 bases from V and 10 bases from J, with 28 bases in between. This CDR3 comprises 19 residues. The germline V gene has CDR1 MNHEY and CDR2 SMNVEV (reference sequence).

The V gene is TRBV19, the J gene TRBJ1-5; no clear D. Trimming pared 8 bases from V and 4 bases from J, leaving 12 bases between. The CDR3 is made up of 13 amino acids. CDR1 is LNHDA and CDR2 is SQIVND in the germline V gene (reference sequence). Written as DNA, the CDR3 is TGTGCCAGTGCCCAGGTTCGGAATCAGCCCCAGCATTTT. Its translation is CASAQVRNQPQHF.

This clone was seen only once. This chain uses TRBV14 with TRBJ2-2; 12 nucleotides align to TRBD1. V shed 0 bases and J 10 bases; nucleotides not matched to a gene: 6. Germline lookup yields CDR1 SGHDN and CDR2 FVKESK. The CDR3 contains 16 residues. The CDR3 sequence: CASSQDLGQGAEELFF. Here the CDR3 DNA reads TGTGCCAGCAGCCAAGATTTGGGACAGGGGGCTGAGGAGCTGTTTTTT.

V and J are TRBV5-1 and TRBJ2-7, with D hard to call. There are 14 residues in the CDR3. Germline V CDR1 and CDR2: SGHRS, YFSETQ. Trimming cost V 2 bases and J 2 bases, with 11 bases left between them. This chain's CDR3 is CASSFAGEAYEQYF. CDR3 sequence (DNA): TGCGCCAGCAGCTTCGCCGGTGAGGCCTACGAGCAGTACTTC.